This T cell receptor beta chain stems from a study of T cells in localized non-small cell lung cancer. Study-wide findings and caveats: Prolonged overall survival went with higher T cell density in the blood.

Comment on this clone: Antigen unknown.

This CDR3 region has 14 residues. Per germline, CDR1 LNHDA and CDR2 SQIVND (reference sequence). V gave up 6 bases and J gave up 4 bases; unmatched junction bases: 3. The repertoire was sequenced with immunoSEQ multiplex PCR; TCRdb's copy has only in-frame clones and lacks some. Of some 2,000 clones listed, about 34% are singletons. The sample was normal lung tissue next to the tumor, taken before any cancer treatment. The rearrangement links TRBV19 to TRBJ2-1; 10 nucleotides match TRBD1. The source of this sequence is a male donor at least 60 years old with stage I squamous cell lung carcinoma. CDR3 amino acids: CASRLDRGYNEQFF. The CDR3 region has the DNA TGTGCCAGTAGACTGGACAGGGGGTACAATGAGCAGTTCTTC. Based on the CDR3 plus reference TRBV19 and TRBJ2-1, the full variable domain is DGGITQSPKYLFRKEGQNVTLSCEQNLNHDAMYWYRQDPGQGLRLIYYSQIVNDFQKGDIAEGYSVSREKKESFPLTVTSAQKNPTAFYLCASRLDRGYNEQFFGPGTRLTVL.